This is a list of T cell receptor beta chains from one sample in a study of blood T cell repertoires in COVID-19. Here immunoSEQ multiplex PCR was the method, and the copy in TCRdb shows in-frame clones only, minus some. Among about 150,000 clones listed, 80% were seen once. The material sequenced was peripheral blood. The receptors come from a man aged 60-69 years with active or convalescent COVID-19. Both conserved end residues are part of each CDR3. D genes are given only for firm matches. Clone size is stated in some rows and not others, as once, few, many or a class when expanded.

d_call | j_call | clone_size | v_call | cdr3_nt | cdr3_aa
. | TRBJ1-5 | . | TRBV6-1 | TGTGCCAGCAGTGAAGTGGCAGGGGAAGGCAATCAGCCCCAGCATTTT | CASSEVAGEGNQPQHF
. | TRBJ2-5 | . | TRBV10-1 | TGCGCCAGCAGTGAGGGCCACAGAGTAGACCAAGAGACCCAGTACTTC | CASSEGHRVDQETQYF
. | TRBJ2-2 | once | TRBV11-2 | TGTGCCAGCAGCGCCTGGACAGCGAACACCGGGGAGCTGTTTTTT | CASSAWTANTGELFF
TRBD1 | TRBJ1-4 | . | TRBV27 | TGTGCCAGTACGCGACAGGGACGTAATGAAAAACTGTTTTTT | CASTRQGRNEKLFF
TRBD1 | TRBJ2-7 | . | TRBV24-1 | TGTGCCACCAGTGAGTCCAGGGGGCAAGGGTACGAGCAGTACTTC | CATSESRGQGYEQYF
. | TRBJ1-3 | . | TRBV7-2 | TGTGCCAGCAGCTTATGGACAGACGGAAACACCATATATTTT | CASSLWTDGNTIYF
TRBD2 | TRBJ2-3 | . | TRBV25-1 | TGTGCCAGCGGGGGACTAGCGTCAAACGGAGATACGCAGTATTTT | CASGGLASNGDTQYF
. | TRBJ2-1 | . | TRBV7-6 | TGTGCCAGCAGCTTGATAACGGGAGCCTACAATGAGCAGTTCTTC | CASSLITGAYNEQFF
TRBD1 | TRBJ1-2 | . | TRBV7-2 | TGTGCCAGCACCCCCCAACCCCGACAGGGGAGTGGCTACACCTTC | CASTPQPRQGSGYTF
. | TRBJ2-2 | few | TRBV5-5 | TGTGCCAGCACATCCTTAGGGACTTTCGGCACCGGGGAGCTGTTTTTT | CASTSLGTFGTGELFF
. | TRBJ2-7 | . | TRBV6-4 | TGTGCCAGCAGGAAGCGACAGGTCCACGAGCAGTACTTC | CASRKRQVHEQYF
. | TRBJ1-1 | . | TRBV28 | TGTGCCAGCAGCGGGGGCACTGAAGCTTTCTTT | CASSGGTEAFF
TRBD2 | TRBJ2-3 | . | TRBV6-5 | TGTGCCAGCAGAGGGGGACTAGCGGGAGGGGATACGCAGTATTTT | CASRGGLAGGDTQYF
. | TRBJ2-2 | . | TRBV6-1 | TGTGCCAGCAGTGAACAAGCCACGCCAAACACCGGGGAGCTGTTTTTT | CASSEQATPNTGELFF
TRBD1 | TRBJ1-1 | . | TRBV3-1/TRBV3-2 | TGTGCCAGCAGCCAAGGGGACAGTGAAGCTTTCTTT | CASSQGDSEAFF
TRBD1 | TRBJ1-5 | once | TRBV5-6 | TGTGCCAGCAGCCGTACGACAGGGTACAATCAGCCCCAGCATTTT | CASSRTTGYNQPQHF
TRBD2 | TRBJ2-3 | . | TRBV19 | TGTGCCAGTAGCTCAACTAGGGCTAGCGGGAGCGGAAATACGCAGTATTTT | CASSSTRASGSGNTQYF
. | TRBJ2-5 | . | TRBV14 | TGTGCCAGCAGCTGGGGAGTAGAGACCCAGTACTTC | CASSWGVETQYF
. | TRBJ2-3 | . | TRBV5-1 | TGCGCCAGCAGCTTGGCCAGTCCCCAAGGGGCAGATACGCAGTATTTT | CASSLASPQGADTQYF
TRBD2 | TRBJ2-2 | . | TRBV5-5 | TGTGCCAGCAGCGCCTTTAGCGGGACCAACACCGGGGAGCTGTTTTTT | CASSAFSGTNTGELFF
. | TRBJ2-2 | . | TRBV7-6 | TGTGCCAGCAGTCCAGGGGCCCTGGGCACCGGGGAGCTGTTTTTT | CASSPGALGTGELFF
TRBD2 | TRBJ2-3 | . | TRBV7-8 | TGTGCCAGCAGCTACGACCTAGCGGGAGCGACAGATACGCAGTATTTT | CASSYDLAGATDTQYF
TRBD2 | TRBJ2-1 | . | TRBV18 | TGTGCCAGCTCACCACCGCGGGGGGAGGGCTCCTACAATGAGCAGTTCTTC | CASSPPRGEGSYNEQFF
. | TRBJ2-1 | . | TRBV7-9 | TGTGCCAGCAGCGCTCACGACAATTACAATGAGCAGTTCTTC | CASSAHDNYNEQFF
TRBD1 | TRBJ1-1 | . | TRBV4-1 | TGCGCCAGCAGCGTCGGGACAGGGCTCATGAACACTGAAGCTTTCTTT | CASSVGTGLMNTEAFF
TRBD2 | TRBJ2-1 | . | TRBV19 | TGTGCCAGTAGTATCAGGGGACTAGCTGCATACAATGAGCAGTTCTTC | CASSIRGLAAYNEQFF
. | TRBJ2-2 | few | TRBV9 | TGTGCCAGCAGCCCCCCCCGGGGAACCGGGGAGCTGTTTTTT | CASSPPRGTGELFF
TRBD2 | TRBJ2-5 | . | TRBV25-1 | TGTGCCAGCAGTGAATACCGGGGGGCCCAGTACTTC | CASSEYRGAQYF
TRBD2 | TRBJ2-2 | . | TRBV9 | TGTGCCAGCAGCGTAAGTCTAGCGGGAGAAATAGGCACCGGGGAGCTGTTTTTT | CASSVSLAGEIGTGELFF
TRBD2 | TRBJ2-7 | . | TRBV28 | TGTGCCAGCAGTTGGGCGGGAGGTACCTACGAGCAGTACTTC | CASSWAGGTYEQYF
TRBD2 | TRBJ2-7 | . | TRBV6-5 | TGTGCCAGCAGTTCCCCGGGACTAGCGGGATACGAGCAGTACTTC | CASSSPGLAGYEQYF
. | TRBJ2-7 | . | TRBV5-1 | TGCGCCAGCAGCTTGGAGGGGGGGGCGCTTTACGAGCAGTACTTC | CASSLEGGALYEQYF
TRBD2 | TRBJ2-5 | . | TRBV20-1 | TGCAGTGCTAGTTTGACCACTAGCGGGGAGACCCAGTACTTC | CSASLTTSGETQYF
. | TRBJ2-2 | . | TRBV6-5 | TGTGCCAGCAGACCTGACGGGAGAGGTTCCGGGGAGCTGTTTTTT | CASRPDGRGSGELFF
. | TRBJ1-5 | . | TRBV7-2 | TGTGCCAGCAGCTTAGCTGGGATGCCATTCAGGGGATCCTATAGCAATCAGCCCCAGCATTTT | CASSLAGMPFRGSYSNQPQHF
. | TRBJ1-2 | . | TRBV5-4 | TGTGCCAGCAGCGCCGCCGGTCCGGGATATAACTATGGCTACACCTTC | CASSAAGPGYNYGYTF
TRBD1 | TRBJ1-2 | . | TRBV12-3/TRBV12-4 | TGTGCCAGCAGTTCCGGGACAGGGGACGGCTACACCTTC | CASSSGTGDGYTF